Listed here is a single T cell receptor (beta chain). The CDR3 is made up of 15 amino acids. Germline V gene lookup returns CDR1 SGHNT and CDR2 YYREEE (reference sequence). The ends lost 2 bases at V and 2 bases at J; junction bases unmatched: 6. This sample was taken from a study of blood T cell repertoires in COVID-19. On the study more broadly: Sources were T cells, B-cell-depleted T cells, or PBMCs; the material itself was cDNA or gDNA.

Original data processing: Cell counts per sample came from amplifying reference gene primers. Assay: immunoSEQ multiplex PCR; the TCRdb copy retains only in-frame clones and omits some. That table gives V, J and clone size, and the DNA gave D and trimming. The data show tens of thousands of clones, with about 91% seen just once and 8.1% held by the top ten. The chain uses TRBV5-4 and TRBJ1-1; 7 nucleotides align to TRBD1. The source is a woman between 70 and 85 years old with acute or convalescent COVID-19. The sequencing input was peripheral blood. As DNA, the CDR3 is TGTGCCAGCAGCTTCCCCGGGACAGAAAACACTGAAGCTTTCTTT. Translation gives CASSFPGTENTEAFF.